The present entry profiles one TCR beta chain with its context. What it binds is unknown. The data are from a study of cytotoxic CD8 clonotypes in ibrutinib-treated CLL. On the study more broadly: For this cohort, patients were roughly eleven relapsed/refractory and around 15 treatment-naive, while under 18 were IGHV unmutated. By median roughly 74 months, roughly twelve had progressed and some 14 stayed remitted; responses had been 2 complete and roughly 24 partial. Study conclusions and caveats: Public clonotypes, an uncommon group, contracted or remained stable on treatment.

TCRdb's copy holds only in-frame clones and misses some; the assay was immunoSEQ multiplex PCR. The data contain 130,000 to 150,000 clones, more than 85% of them singletons. Frozen-stored PBMCs produced approximately 2 micrograms of genomic DNA for TCR beta libraries. The clonotype originates from a human donor with chronic lymphocytic leukemia. Here the sequenced sample was PBMCs, taken after 12 months of ibrutinib treatment.

The CDR3 coding sequence is TGTGCCAGCAGTGAGCGGTCGAGTGGCACAGATACGCAGTATTTT. Protein sequence: CASSERSSGTDTQYF. The rearrangement links TRBV28 to TRBJ2-3; D may be TRBD2 (5 bases). Between the trimmed V and J ends, which lost 5 bases and 1 base, there was a span of 13 bases. This CDR3 comprises 15 residues. Germline V gives CDR1 MDHEN, CDR2 SYDVKM.